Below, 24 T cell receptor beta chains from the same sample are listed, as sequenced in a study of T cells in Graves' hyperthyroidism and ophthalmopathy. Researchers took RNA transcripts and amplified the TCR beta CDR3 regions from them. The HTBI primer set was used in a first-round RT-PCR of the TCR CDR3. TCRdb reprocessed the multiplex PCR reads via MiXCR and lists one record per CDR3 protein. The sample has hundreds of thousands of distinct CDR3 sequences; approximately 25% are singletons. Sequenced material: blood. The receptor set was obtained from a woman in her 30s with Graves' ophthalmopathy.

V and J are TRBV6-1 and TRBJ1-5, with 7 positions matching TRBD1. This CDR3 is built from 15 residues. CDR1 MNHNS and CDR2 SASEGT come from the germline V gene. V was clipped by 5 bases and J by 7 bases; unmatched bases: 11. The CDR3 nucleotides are TGTGCCAGCAGTCGGACAGGCGATCGATGGCAGCCCCAGCATTTT. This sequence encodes CASSRTGDRWQPQHF.

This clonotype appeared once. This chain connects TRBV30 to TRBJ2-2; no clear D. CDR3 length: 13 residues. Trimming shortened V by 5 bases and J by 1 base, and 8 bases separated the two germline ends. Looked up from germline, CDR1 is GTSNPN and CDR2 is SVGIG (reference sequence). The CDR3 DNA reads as TGTGCCTGGGTTGAGGTGAACACCGGGGAGCTGTTTTTT. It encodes CAWVEVNTGELFF.

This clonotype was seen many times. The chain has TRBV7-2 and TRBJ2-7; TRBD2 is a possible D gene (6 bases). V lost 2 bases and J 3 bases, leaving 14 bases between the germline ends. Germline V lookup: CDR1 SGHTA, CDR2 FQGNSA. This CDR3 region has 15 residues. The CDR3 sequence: CASSLRSGGNYEQYF. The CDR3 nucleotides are TGTGCCAGCAGCTTACGGTCGGGCGGGAACTACGAGCAGTACTTC.

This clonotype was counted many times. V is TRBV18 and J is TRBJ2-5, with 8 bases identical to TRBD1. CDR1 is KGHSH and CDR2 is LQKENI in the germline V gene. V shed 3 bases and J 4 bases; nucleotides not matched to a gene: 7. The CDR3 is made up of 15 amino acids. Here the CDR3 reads CASSPPDRAAETQYF. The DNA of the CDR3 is TGTGCCAGCTCACCCCCGGACAGGGCGGCAGAGACCCAGTACTTC.

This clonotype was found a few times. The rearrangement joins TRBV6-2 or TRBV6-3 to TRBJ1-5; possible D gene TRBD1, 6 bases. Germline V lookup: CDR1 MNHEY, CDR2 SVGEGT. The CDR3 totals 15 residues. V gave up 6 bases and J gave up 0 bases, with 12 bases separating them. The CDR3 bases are TGTGCCAGCAGCCTACAGGGTCTTAGCAATCAGCCCCAGCATTTT. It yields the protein CASSLQGLSNQPQHF.

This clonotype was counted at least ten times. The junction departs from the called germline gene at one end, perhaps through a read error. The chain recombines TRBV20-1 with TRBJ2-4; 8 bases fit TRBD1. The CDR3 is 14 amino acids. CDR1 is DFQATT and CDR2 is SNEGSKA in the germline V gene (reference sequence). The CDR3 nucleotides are TGCAGTGCTGGAGACCCTCAGGGGGCCGACATTCAGTACTTC. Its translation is CSAGDPQGADIQYF.

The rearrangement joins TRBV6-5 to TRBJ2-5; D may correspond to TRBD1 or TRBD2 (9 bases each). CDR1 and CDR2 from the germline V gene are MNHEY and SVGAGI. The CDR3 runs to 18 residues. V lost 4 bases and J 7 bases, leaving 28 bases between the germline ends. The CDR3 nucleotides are TGTGCCAGCAGTTCAGGGACAGGGTCTAGCGGGGTACCTTGGACCCAGTACTTC. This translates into CASSSGTGSSGVPWTQYF.

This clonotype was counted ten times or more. This CDR3 is CASTWWKDTEAFF. In DNA, the CDR3 is TGTGCCAGCACGTGGTGGAAGGACACTGAAGCTTTCTTT. The rearrangement uses TRBV5-4 and TRBJ1-1; D uncertain. The V end lost 6 bases, the J end lost 3 bases, and 12 bases lay between the germline ends. The CDR3 has 13 amino acids. Germline assignment: CDR1 SGHNT and CDR2 YYREEE (reference sequence).

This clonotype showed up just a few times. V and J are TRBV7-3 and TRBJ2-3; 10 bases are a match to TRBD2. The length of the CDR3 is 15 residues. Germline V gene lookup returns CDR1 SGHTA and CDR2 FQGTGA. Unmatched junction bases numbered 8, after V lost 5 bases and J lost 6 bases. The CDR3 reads CASSPSGGALDTQYF. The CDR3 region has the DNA TGTGCCAGCAGCCCAAGCGGGGGGGCCTTGGATACGCAGTATTTT.

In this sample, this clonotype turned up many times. The CDR3 loop is CASSLTSGGVYTF. CDR3 sequence (DNA): TGTGCCAGCAGCTTAACTTCGGGGGGCGTCTACACCTTC. V and J are TRBV7-9 and TRBJ1-2; D may be TRBD1 (6 bases). Germline V CDR1 and CDR2: SEHNR, FQNEAQ (reference sequence). V lost 2 bases and J 10 bases, leaving 14 bases between the germline ends. The CDR3 contains 13 residues.

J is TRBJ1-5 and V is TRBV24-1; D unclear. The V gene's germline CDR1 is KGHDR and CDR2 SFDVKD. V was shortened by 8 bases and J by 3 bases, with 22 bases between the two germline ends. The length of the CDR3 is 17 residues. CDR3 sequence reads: CATNVTGYHFSNQPQHF. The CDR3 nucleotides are TGTGCCACCAATGTAACCGGGTACCACTTCTCCAATCAGCCCCAGCATTTT.

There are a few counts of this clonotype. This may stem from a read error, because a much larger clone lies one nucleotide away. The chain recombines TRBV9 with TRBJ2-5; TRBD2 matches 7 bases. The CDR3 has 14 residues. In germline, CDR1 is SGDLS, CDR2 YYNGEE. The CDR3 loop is CASSARYGGGTKYF. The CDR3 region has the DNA TGTGCCAGCAGCGCACGATATGGGGGAGGGACCAAGTACTTC.

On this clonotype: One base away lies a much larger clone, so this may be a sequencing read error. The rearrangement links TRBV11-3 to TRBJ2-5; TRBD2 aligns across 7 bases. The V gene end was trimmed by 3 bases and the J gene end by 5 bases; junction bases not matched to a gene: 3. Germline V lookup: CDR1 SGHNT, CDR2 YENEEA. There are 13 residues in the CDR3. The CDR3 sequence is CASSLGTTETQYF. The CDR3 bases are TGTGCCAGCAGCTTGGGGACTACTGAGACCCAGTACTTC. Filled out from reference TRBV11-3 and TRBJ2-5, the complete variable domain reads EAGVVQSPRYKIIEKKQPVAFWCNPISGHNTLYWYLQNLGQGPELLIRYENEEAVDDSQLPKDRFSAERLKGVDSTLKIQPAELGDSAVYLCASSLGTTETQYFGPGTRLLVL.

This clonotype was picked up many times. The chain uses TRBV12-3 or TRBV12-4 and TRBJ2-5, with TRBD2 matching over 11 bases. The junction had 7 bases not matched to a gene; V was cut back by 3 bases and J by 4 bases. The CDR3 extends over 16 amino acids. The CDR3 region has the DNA TGTGCCAGCAGTTTCGGGACTAGCGGAGGAAGAGAGACCCAGTACTTC. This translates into CASSFGTSGGRETQYF.

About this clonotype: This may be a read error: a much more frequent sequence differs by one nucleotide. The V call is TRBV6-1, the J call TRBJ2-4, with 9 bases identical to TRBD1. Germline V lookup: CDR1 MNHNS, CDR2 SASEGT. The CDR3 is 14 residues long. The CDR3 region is CASSPRDRDNIKYF. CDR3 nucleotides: TGTGCCAGCAGTCCCCGGGACAGGGACAACATTAAGTACTTC.

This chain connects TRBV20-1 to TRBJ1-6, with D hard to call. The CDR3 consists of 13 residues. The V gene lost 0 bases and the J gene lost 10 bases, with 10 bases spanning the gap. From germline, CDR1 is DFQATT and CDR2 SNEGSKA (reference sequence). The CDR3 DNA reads TGCAGTGCTAGAGACTTAGTGGACTCACCCCTCCACTTT. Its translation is CSARDLVDSPLHF.

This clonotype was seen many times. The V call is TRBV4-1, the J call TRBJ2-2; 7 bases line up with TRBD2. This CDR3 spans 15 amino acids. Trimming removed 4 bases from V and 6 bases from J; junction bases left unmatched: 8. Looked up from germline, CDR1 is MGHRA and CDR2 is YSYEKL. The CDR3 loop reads CASSPYERGAGELFF. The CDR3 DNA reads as TGCGCCAGCAGCCCCTATGAGCGGGGTGCCGGGGAGCTGTTTTTT.

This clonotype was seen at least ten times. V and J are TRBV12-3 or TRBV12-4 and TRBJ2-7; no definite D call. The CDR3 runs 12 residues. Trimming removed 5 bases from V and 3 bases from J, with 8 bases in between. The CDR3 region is CASSPTGYEQYF. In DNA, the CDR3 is TGTGCCAGCAGTCCTACGGGCTACGAGCAGTACTTC.

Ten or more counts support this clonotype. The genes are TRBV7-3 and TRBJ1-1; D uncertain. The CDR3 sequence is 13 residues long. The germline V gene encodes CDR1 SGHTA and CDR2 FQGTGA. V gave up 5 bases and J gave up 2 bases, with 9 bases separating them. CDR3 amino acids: CASSLEANTEAFF. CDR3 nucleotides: TGTGCCAGCAGCCTAGAAGCTAACACTGAAGCTTTCTTT.

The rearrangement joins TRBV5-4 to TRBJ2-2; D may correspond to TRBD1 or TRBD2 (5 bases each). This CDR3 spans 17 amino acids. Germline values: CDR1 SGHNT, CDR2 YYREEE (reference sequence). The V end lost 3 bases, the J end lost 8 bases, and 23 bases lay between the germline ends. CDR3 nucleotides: TGTGCCAGCAGCTCCACACTGGGACCGACCTACCCGGGGGAGCTGTTTTTT. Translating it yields CASSSTLGPTYPGELFF. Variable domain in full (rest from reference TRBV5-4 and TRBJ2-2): ETGVTQSPTHLIKTRGQQVTLRCSSQSGHNTVSWYQQALGQGPQFIFQYYREEENGRGNFPPRFSGLQFPNYSSELNVNALELDDSALYLCASSSTLGPTYPGELFFGEGSRLTVL.

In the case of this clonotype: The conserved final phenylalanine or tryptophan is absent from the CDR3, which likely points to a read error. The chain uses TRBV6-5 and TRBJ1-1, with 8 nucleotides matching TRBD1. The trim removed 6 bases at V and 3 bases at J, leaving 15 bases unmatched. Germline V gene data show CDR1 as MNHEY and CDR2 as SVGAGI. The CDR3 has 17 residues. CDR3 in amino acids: CASRLTQGAGGDTEAFL. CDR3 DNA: TGTGCCAGCAGGCTTACTCAGGGGGCGGGGGGGGACACTGAAGCTTTCTTG.

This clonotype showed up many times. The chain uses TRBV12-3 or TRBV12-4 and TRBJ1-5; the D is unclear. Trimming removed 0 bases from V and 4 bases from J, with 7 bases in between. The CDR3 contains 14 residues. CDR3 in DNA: TGTGCCAGCAGTTTAGCGCTTGCTAATCAGCCCCAGCATTTT. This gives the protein CASSLALANQPQHF.

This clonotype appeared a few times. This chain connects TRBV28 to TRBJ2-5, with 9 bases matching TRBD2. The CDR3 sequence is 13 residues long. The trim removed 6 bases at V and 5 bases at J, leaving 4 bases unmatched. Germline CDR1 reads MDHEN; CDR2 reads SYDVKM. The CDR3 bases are TGTGCCAGCAGAAGACTAGCGGAGGAGACCCAGTACTTC. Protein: CASRRLAEETQYF. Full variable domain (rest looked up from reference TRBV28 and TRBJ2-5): DVKVTQSSRYLVKRTGEKVFLECVQDMDHENMFWYRQDPGLGLRLIYFSYDVKMKEKGDIPEGYSVSREKKERFSLILESASTNQTSMYLCASRRLAEETQYFGPGTRLLVL.

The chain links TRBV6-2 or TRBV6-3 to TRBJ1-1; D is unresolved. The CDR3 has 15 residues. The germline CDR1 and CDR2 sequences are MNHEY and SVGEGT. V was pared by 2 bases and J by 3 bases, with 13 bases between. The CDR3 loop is CASSYGLGVDTEAFF. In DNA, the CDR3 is TGTGCCAGCAGTTACGGACTGGGTGTCGACACTGAAGCTTTCTTT.